This paragraph covers one T cell receptor beta chain sequence. The antigen this receptor binds is unknown. Base qualities are not provided; no much larger clone lies one nucleotide away. The CDR3 regions of human TCRbeta chains were analyzed by immunosequencing. The authors' pipeline ran thus. Repertoire TCRs were checked for matches against a reference library of SARS-CoV-2-specific TCRs that had been generated using the MIRA antigen-specificity platform. Breadth was defined as the fraction of unique TCRs that were SARS-CoV-2-associated, and depth was defined as the fraction of total T cells that were SARS-CoV-2-associated. Using the MIRA data, each spike-specific TCR was mapped to the spike region that the TCR reacts to and placed in a CD4 or CD8 class. Log10-transformed breadth and depth values were compared by one-way ANOVA with Sidak's multiple comparisons tests. The table comes from immuneACCESS by way of TCRdb, which keeps in-frame sequences with V and J called. Part of the clones is missing from these tables; in studies checked, under half for an unresolved V gene and the rest for unknown reasons. V, J and clone size are those of that table, while D and trimming were read from the DNA. Across this sample there are 100,000 to 150,000 clones, with roughly 92% seen only once. Roughly 1% of the sample belongs to the ten largest clones.

These data are taken from a study of T cell responses to AZD1222 COVID-19 vaccine (dated by TCRdb to the early 2020s). Background for the entire study: TCR sequencing covered 233 trial participants: 207 given two doses of AZD1222 and around 25 given two doses of MenACWY control vaccine. Trial participants were enrolled by age into subgroups of 18-55, 56-69 and 70-plus years, and 148, 28 and 57 TCR-sequenced participants, respectively, were included in these subgroups. General conclusions and limits of the study: In the small 56-69-year group, the increase in depth fell short of significance, most likely because of low power. Most participants were white British and females outnumbered males, and the authors suggested that clonal diversity may have been underestimated. Because no day 14 peak-response samples were available, the repertoires could be characterized only after the peak T cell response. The whole spike protein was spanned by vaccine-associated CD4 TCRs, and dominant responses were seen in regions 160-218 and 743-854. Spike-specific TCR breadth and depth rose significantly after two AZD1222 doses compared with day 0 and with MenACWY recipients. Only 5 to 7 AZD1222 recipients were SARS-CoV-2 seropositive at baseline, limiting conclusions about previously exposed vaccinees. Reportedly, almost half of the unique spike-specific TCRs recognized epitopes lying outside the regions that are mutated in the B.1.351 and B.1.1.7 variants.

This sample's time point label indicates: about 28 days (+/-7) after the second vaccine dose. Because spike-specific TCR depth and breadth did not differ between the two schedules, AZD1222 recipients who got a second dose at roughly 4 weeks were pooled with those who got a second dose at roughly 12 weeks. Samples from vaccinated people were obtained from the UK trials COV001 and COV002, which included a single-blind randomized controlled phase 2/3 trial of AZD1222 (ChAdOx1 nCoV-19) in healthy adults. For TCRbeta chain sequencing, PBMC samples from trial participants were taken at day 0 and at day 28 after the second dose. This specimen was peripheral blood, taken 28 days after the second AZD1222 dose. The sequence was obtained from an adult who received the AZD1222 COVID-19 vaccine.

The CDR3: CSVAMTSGRTDTQYF. The nucleotide sequence is TGCAGCGTTGCGATGACTAGCGGGAGAACAGATACGCAGTATTTT. Recombination joined TRBV29-1 with TRBJ2-3, and 12 junction bases match TRBD2. From cysteine to phenylalanine, the CDR3 is 15 amino acids long. CDR3 DNA only is kept here, 45 bases in frame from base 1. Based on the germline V gene, the CDR1 and CDR2 sequences are SQVTM and ANQGSEA. V is trimmed back by 4 bases and J by 3 bases, and the junction contains 5 bases that no gene match accounts for.